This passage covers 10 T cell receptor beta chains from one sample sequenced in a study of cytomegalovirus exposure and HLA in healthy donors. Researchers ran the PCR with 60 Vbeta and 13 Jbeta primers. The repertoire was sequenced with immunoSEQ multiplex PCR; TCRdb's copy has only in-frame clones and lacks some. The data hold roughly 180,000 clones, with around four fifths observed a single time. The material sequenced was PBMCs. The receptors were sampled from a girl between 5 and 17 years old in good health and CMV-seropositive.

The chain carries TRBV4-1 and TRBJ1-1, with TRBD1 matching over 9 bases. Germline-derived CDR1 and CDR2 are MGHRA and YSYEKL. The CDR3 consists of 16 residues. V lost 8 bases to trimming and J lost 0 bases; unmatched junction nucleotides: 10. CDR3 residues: CASAPGTGTMNTEAFF. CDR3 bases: TGCGCCAGCGCTCCCGGGACAGGGACCATGAACACTGAAGCTTTCTTT.

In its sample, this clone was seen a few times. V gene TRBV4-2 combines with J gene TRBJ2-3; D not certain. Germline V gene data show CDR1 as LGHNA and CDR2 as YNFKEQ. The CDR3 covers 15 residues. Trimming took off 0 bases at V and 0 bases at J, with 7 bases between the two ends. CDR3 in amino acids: CASSQDPSSTDTQYF. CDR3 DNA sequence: TGTGCCAGCAGCCAAGATCCCTCTAGCACAGATACGCAGTATTTT.

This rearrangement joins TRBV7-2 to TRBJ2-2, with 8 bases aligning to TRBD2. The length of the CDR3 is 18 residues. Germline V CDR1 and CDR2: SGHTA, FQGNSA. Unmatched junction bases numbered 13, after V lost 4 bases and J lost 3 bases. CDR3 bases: TGTGCCAGCAGCTCAGGACTAGCAGGGGCCTTATACACCGGGGAGCTGTTTTTT. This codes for CASSSGLAGALYTGELFF.

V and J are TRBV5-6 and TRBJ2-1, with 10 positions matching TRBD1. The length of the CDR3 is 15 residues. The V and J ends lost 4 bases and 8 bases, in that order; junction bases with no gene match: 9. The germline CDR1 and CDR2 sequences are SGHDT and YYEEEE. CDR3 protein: CASSGGGQGGHEQFF. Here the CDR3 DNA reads TGTGCCAGCAGCGGGGGAGGACAGGGGGGTCATGAGCAGTTCTTC.

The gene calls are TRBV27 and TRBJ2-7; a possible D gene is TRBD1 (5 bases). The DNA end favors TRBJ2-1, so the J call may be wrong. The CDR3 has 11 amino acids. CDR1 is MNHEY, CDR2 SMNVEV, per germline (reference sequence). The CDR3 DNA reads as TGTGCCAGCAGTAGGGGCAGTAAGCAGTTCTTC. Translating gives CASSRGSKQFF.

Here the CDR3 DNA reads TGTGCCAGCACCAGTGATCGGACAGTCTACAATGAGCAGTTCTTC. Translation: CASTSDRTVYNEQFF. The rearrangement uses TRBV7-6 and TRBJ2-1; the D gene is possibly TRBD1 (6 bases). The CDR3 is 15 residues long. Trimming cost V 7 bases and J 3 bases, with 16 bases left between them. Germline V gene lookup returns CDR1 SGHVS and CDR2 FNYEAQ. The full variable domain, rest sourced from reference TRBV7-6 and TRBJ2-1, is GAGVSQSPRYKVTKRGQDVALRCDPISGHVSLYWYRQALGQGPEFLTYFNYEAQQDKSGLPNDRFSAERPEGSISTLTIQRTEQRDSAMYRCASTSDRTVYNEQFFGPGTRLTVL.

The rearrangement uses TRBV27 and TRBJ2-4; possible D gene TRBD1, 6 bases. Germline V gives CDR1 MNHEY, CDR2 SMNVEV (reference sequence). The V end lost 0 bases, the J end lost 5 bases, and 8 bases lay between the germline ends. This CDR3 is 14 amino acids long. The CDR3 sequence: CASSLSGGQNIQYF. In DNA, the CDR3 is TGTGCCAGCAGTTTATCTGGGGGCCAAAACATTCAGTACTTC.

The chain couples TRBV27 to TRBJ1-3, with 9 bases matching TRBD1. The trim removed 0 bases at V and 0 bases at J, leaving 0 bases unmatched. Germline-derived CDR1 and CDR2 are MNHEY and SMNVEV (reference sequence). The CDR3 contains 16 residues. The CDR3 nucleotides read TGTGCCAGCAGTTTATCGGGACAGGGCTCTGGAAACACCATATATTTT. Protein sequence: CASSLSGQGSGNTIYF.

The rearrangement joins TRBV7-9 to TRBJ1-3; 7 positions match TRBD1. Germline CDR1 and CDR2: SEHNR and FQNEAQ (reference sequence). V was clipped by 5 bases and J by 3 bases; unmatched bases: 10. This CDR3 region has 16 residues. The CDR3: CASSASTGVRGNTIYF. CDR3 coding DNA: TGTGCCAGCAGCGCCTCCACAGGGGTCCGTGGAAACACCATATATTTT.

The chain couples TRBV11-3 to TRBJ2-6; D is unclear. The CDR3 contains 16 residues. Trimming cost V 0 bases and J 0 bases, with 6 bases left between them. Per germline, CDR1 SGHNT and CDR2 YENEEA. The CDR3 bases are TGTGCCAGCAGCTTAGACCCGGTCTCTGGGGCCAACGTCCTGACTTTC. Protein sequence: CASSLDPVSGANVLTF. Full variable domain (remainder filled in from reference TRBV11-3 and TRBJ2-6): EAGVVQSPRYKIIEKKQPVAFWCNPISGHNTLYWYLQNLGQGPELLIRYENEEAVDDSQLPKDRFSAERLKGVDSTLKIQPAELGDSAVYLCASSLDPVSGANVLTFGAGSRLTVL.